This entry features one T cell receptor beta chain sequence. As yet, its antigen is unknown. The data are from a study of radiation and T cells in renal cell carcinoma. Study-wide background: Nephrectomy followed 15 Gy stereotactic body radiation by 4 weeks.

Findings and caveats of the study: In blood, top tumor clones expanded by 2 weeks, shrinking by 4.

Germline lookup yields CDR1 LGHNA and CDR2 YNFKEQ. The CDR3 covers 15 residues. V was shortened by 6 bases and J by 2 bases, with 16 bases between the two germline ends. Noted time point: baseline pretreatment blood. Indicated treatment: 15 Gy SBRT to primary tumor, nephrectomy 4 weeks later. Clear cell pathology was present in this patient's renal cell carcinoma. The protocol was immunoSEQ multiplex PCR, while the TCRdb copy is restricted to in-frame clones and leaves out a portion. The sample shows around 94,000 clones, roughly 90% of them seen only once. This chain joins TRBV4-2 and TRBJ2-5; perhaps TRBD1 as D (6 bases). The starting material was blood, obtained from a patient whose treatment included radiotherapy and nephrectomy. The sequence derives from a man aged 50 to 60 with renal cell carcinoma. The CDR3 loop is CASSGVKDSQETQYF. In DNA, the CDR3 is TGTGCCAGCAGTGGAGTGAAGGACAGTCAAGAGACCCAGTACTTC.